This TCR beta chain was captured in a study of CD8 T cells in Susac syndrome. Random-hexamer reverse transcription was applied to about 0.45 to 1 ug RNA. TCR beta CDR3 was amplified by immunoSEQ covering 54 Vbeta and 13 Jbeta. Using its own MiXCR run on the immunoSEQ multiplex PCR reads, TCRdb lists one record per CDR3 protein. Of around 200,000 distinct CDR3 sequences detected, 85% to 95% appear once; the ten largest clones hold just over 0.08%. The CDR3 is made up of 12 amino acids. V was clipped by 7 bases and J by 3 bases, with 9 bases between them. CDR1 and CDR2 (germline): SQVTM, ANQGSEA. Notes on this clonotype: Its antigen is unknown.

CD8+ and CD4+ blood T cells underwent TCR beta sequencing. Control patients had untreated stable or active relapsing-remitting multiple sclerosis by revised McDonald criteria. Regarding the study as a whole: It was acknowledged in the study that the number of individuals who were included in its TCR sequencing and HLA analysis was relatively small.

The rearrangement links TRBV29-1 to TRBJ1-4; unclear D gene. The receptor comes from a human donor with multiple sclerosis. Sequencing was carried out using CD4+ T cells from PBMCs. The CDR3 spells CSAGWANEKLFF. In DNA form, the CDR3 reads TGCAGCGCCGGGTGGGCTAATGAAAAACTGTTTTTT.